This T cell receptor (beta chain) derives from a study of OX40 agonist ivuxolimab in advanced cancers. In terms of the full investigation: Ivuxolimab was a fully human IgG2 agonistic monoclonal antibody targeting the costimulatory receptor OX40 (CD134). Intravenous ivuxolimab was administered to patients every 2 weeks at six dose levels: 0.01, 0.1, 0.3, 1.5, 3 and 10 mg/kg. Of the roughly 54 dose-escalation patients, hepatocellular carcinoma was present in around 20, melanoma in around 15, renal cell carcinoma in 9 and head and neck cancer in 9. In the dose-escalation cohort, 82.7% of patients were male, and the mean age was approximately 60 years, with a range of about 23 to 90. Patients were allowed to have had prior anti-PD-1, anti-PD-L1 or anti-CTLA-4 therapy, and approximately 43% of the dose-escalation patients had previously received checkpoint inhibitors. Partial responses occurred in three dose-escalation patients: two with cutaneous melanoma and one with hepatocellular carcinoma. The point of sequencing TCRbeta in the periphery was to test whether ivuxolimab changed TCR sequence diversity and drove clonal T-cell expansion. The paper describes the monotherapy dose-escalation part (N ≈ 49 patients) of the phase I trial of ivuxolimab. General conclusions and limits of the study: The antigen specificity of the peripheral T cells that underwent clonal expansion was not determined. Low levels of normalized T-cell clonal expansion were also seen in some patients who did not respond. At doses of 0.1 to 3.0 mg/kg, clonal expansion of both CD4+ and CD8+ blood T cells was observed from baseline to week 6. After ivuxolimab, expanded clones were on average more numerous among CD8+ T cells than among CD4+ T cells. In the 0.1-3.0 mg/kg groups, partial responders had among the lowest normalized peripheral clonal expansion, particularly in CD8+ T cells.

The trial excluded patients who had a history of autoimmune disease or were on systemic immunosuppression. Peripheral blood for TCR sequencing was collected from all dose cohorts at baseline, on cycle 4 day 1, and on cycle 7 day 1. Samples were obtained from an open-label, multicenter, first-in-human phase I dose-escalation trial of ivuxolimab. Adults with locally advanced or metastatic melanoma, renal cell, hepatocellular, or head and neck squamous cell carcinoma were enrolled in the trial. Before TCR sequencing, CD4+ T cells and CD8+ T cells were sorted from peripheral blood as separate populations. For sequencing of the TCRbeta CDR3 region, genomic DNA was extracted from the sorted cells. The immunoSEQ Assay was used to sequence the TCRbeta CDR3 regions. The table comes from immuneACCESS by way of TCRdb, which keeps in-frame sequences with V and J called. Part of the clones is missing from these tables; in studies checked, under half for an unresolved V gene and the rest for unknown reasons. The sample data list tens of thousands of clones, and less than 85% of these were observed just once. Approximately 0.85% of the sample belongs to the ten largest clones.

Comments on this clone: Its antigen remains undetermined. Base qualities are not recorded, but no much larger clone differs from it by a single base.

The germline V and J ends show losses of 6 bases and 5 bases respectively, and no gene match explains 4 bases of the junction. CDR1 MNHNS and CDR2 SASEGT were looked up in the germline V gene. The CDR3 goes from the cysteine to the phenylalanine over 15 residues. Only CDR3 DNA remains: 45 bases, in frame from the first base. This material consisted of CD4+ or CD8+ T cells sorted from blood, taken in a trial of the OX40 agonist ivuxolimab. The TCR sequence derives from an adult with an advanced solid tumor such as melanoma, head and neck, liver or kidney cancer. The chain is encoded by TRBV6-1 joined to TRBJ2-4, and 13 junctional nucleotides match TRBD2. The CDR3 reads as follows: CASSPGLAGENIQYF. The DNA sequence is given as TGTGCCAGCAGCCCAGGACTAGCGGGGGAAAACATTCAGTACTTC.